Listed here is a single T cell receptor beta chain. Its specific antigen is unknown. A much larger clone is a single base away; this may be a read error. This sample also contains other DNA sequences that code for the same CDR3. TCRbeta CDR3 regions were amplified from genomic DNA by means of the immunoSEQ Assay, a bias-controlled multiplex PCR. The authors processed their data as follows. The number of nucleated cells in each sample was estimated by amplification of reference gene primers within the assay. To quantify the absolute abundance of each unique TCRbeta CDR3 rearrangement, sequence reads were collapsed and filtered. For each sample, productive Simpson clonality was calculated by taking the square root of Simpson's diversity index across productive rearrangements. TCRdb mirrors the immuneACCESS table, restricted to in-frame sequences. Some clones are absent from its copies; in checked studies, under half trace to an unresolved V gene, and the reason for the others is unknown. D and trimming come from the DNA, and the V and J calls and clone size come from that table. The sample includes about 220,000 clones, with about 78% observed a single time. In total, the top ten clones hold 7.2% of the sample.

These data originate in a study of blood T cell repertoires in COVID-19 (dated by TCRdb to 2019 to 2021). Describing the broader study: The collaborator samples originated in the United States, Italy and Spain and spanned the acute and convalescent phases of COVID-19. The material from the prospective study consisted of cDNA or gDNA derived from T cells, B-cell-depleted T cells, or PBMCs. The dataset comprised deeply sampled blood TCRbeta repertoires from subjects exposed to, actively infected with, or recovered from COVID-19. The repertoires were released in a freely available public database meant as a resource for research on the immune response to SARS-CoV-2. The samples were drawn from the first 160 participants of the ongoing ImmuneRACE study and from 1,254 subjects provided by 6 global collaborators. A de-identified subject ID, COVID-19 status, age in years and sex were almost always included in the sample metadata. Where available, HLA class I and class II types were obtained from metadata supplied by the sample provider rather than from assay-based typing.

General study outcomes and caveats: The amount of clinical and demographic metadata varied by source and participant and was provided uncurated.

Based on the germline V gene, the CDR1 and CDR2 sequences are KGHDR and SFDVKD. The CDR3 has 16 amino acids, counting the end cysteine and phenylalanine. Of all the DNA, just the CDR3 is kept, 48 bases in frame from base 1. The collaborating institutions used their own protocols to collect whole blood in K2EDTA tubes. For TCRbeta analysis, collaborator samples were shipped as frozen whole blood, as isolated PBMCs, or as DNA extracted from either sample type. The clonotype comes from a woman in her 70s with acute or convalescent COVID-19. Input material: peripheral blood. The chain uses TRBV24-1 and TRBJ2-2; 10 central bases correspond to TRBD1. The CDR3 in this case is CATSDAGQGGTGELFF. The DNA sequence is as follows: TGTGCTACCAGTGATGCTGGACAGGGGGGCACCGGGGAGCTGTTTTTT.